The 5 T cell receptor beta chains reported below all come from one sample, sequenced in a study of OX40 agonist ivuxolimab in advanced cancers. Libraries were prepared through the immunoSEQ multiplex PCR assay. The immuneACCESS repertoire file appears here via TCRdb, limited to in-frame rearrangements. These files lack a portion of the clones; in checked studies, under half of the deficit traces to unresolved V genes, and the cause of the others is not known. For this sample there are some 140,000 clones; 90% appear just once. Jointly, the top ten make up around 1% of the sample. Sequenced here: CD4+ or CD8+ T cells sorted from blood, sampled in a trial of the OX40 agonist ivuxolimab. Receptors were obtained from an adult with an advanced solid tumor such as melanoma, head and neck, liver or kidney cancer.

V and J are TRBV9 and TRBJ1-4, with 9 bases identical to TRBD1. The J segment lost 6 bases and the V segment lost 0 bases, leaving 6 bases of the junction unmatched. The CDR3 has 16 residues. Germline values: CDR1 SGDLS, CDR2 YYNGEE. CDR3 residues: CASSVGTGGLYEKLFF. The CDR3 DNA follows: TGTGCCAGCAGCGTAGGCACAGGGGGCCTGTATGAAAAACTGTTTTTT.

This sequence joins TRBV6-1 and TRBJ1-1; the match to TRBD1 covers 9 bases. The CDR3 covers 15 residues. V trimming: 4 bases; J trimming: 1 base; junction bases outside the gene matches: 4. Germline V CDR1 and CDR2: MNHNS, SASEGT. This CDR3 reads CASSVSGQGNTEAFF. In DNA, the CDR3 is TGTGCCAGCAGTGTATCGGGACAGGGGAACACTGAAGCTTTCTTT.

This clone was seen just once. The chain recombines TRBV28 with TRBJ2-7; TRBD1 might be the D (5 bases). The CDR3 loop spans 15 amino acids. Germline V gives CDR1 MDHEN, CDR2 SYDVKM. The V end was cut by 6 bases, the J end by 2 bases, with 17 bases between. The CDR3 DNA is TGTGCCAGCAGGGTAGCAGAAGGCAGGGCCTACGAGCAGTACTTC. It codes for CASRVAEGRAYEQYF. Using reference TRBV28 and TRBJ2-7 for the parts outside the CDR3, the full variable domain is DVKVTQSSRYLVKRTGEKVFLECVQDMDHENMFWYRQDPGLGLRLIYFSYDVKMKEKGDIPEGYSVSREKKERFSLILESASTNQTSMYLCASRVAEGRAYEQYFGPGTRLTVT.

The chain combines TRBV10-3 with TRBJ1-3; D is undetermined. The CDR3 totals 17 residues. CDR1 and CDR2 from the germline V gene are ENHRY and SYGVKD. The V and J ends lost 4 bases and 1 base respectively, with 17 bases between them. The CDR3 nucleotides read TGTGCCATCAGTGCCTCCGACGTTACGGGATCTGGAAACACCATATATTTT. Translated, it gives CAISASDVTGSGNTIYF.

The rearrangement joins TRBV6-1 to TRBJ2-1; D is ambiguous. Germline assignment: CDR1 MNHNS and CDR2 SASEGT. This CDR3 region has 15 residues. V lost 1 base and J lost 7, with 14 bases in between. CDR3 nucleotides: TGTGCCAGCAGTGAAGGGTGGACCCTCGGGAATGAGCAGTTCTTC. Protein: CASSEGWTLGNEQFF.